This is a list of T cell receptor beta chains from one sample in a study of identical twins. MiXCR was run by TCRdb on the 5' RACE reads, yielding one entry per CDR3 protein. In the table there are some 1,600,000 distinct CDR3 sequences, roughly 35% of which are singletons. Sequencing used cord blood. The receptors derive from a newborn girl in good health. The CDR3 runs from the conserved cysteine through the conserved F or W. A D gene is named only where the DNA matches it firmly. Some rows have no size entry. The others give once, few or many, or a class for an expanded clone.

len,j_gene,abundance,v_gene,d_gene,CDR3aa,CDR3nt
12,TRBJ1-5,.,TRBV20-1,.,CSAAQSNQPQHF,TGCAGTGCTGCTCAGAGCAATCAGCCCCAGCATTTT
15,TRBJ1-2,few,TRBV12-3/TRBV12-4,TRBD1,CASTDPGTANYGYTF,TGTGCCAGCACCGATCCCGGGACAGCTAACTATGGCTACACCTTC
15,TRBJ1-2,.,TRBV6-1,.,CASSEIWFGGRQPTF,TGTGCCAGCAGTGAAATTTGGTTTGGAGGCAGACAGCCCACCTTC
15,TRBJ2-5,.,TRBV9,TRBD2,CASSYGGGARETQYF,TGTGCCAGCAGCTACGGCGGGGGGGCGCGGGAGACCCAGTACTTC
15,TRBJ2-7,few,TRBV9,TRBD2,CASSASGLATYEQYF,TGTGCCAGCAGCGCCTCGGGACTAGCAACCTACGAGCAGTACTTC
14,TRBJ1-1,few,TRBV5-1,.,CASRAALDNTEAFF,TGCGCCAGCAGGGCGGCTCTGGACAACACTGAAGCTTTCTTT
13,TRBJ1-2,many,TRBV5-1,.,CASSLAGTYGYTF,TGTGCCAGCAGTTTAGCGGGGACATATGGCTACACCTTC
15,TRBJ1-1,once,TRBV4-1,.,CASSLIWRGHTEAFF,TGCGCCAGCAGCTTAATTTGGCGGGGTCACACTGAAGCTTTCTTT
13,TRBJ2-5,few,TRBV14,.,CASSQVSVLRQYF,TGTGCCAGCAGCCAAGTATCGGTCTTGCGGCAGTACTTC
19,TRBJ2-3,few,TRBV5-1,TRBD2,CASSYPGTSGDEMPDTQYF,TGCGCCAGCAGCTACCCCGGGACTAGCGGGGATGAAATGCCAGATACGCAGTATTTT
13,TRBJ1-1,.,TRBV7-2,.,CASSLKSQNEAFF,TGTGCCAGCAGCTTAAAGTCCCAGAATGAAGCTTTCTTT
11,TRBJ1-2,few,TRBV20-1,.,CSASQGQGYTF,TGCAGTGCTAGCCAAGGACAGGGCTACACCTTC
14,TRBJ1-1,.,TRBV12-5,TRBD1,CASGTGQGNTEAFF,TGTGCTAGTGGCACGGGACAGGGGAACACTGAAGCTTTCTTT
17,TRBJ1-5,.,TRBV5-1,.,CASSKGPDLERNQPQHF,TGCGCCAGCAGTAAAGGACCGGACCTGGAGCGCAATCAGCCCCAGCATTTT
17,TRBJ2-3,.,TRBV5-1,TRBD2,CASSLDQTSPSTDTQYF,TGCGCCAGCAGCTTGGACCAGACTAGCCCCAGCACAGATACGCAGTATTTT
14,TRBJ2-3,few,TRBV27,.,CAKPRSHCTDTQYF,TGTGCCAAACCCCGGAGTCATTGCACAGATACGCAGTATTTT
13,TRBJ2-1,many,TRBV29-1,TRBD1,CSVGQGGYNEQFF,TGCAGCGTGGGACAGGGTGGCTACAATGAGCAGTTCTTC
15,TRBJ2-4,many,TRBV28,.,CASSLSGLAKNIQYF,TGTGCCAGCAGTTTATCGGGACTAGCCAAAAACATTCAGTACTTC
16,TRBJ2-5,.,TRBV6-5,.,CASSYWSGSSYNEQYF,TGTGCCAGCAGTTACTGGTCAGGTAGCTCCTACAATGAGCAGTACTTC
14,TRBJ2-5,.,TRBV20-1,.,CSARVRLDQETQYF,TGCAGTGCTAGAGTAAGGCTAGACCAAGAGACCCAGTACTTC
14,TRBJ1-1,few,TRBV4-1,.,CASSQGNSNTEAFF,TGCGCCAGCAGCCAAGGGAACTCGAACACTGAAGCTTTCTTT
20,TRBJ2-3,.,TRBV7-2,TRBD2,CASSLVTGLAGGGPTDTQYF,TGTGCCAGCAGCTTAGTAACGGGACTAGCGGGGGGTGGGCCTACAGATACGCAGTATTTT
15,TRBJ2-3,few,TRBV7-2,.,CASKRYRVITDTQYF,TGTGCCAGCAAGAGATACAGGGTAATCACAGATACGCAGTATTTT
11,TRBJ2-7,.,TRBV20-1,TRBD2,CSARWGLVEYF,TGCAGTGCTAGATGGGGACTAGTTGAGTACTTC
16,TRBJ2-7,few,TRBV9,.,CASSPLMWGPYNEQYF,TGTGCCAGCAGCCCACTAATGTGGGGGCCCTACAATGAGCAGTACTTC
15,TRBJ2-2,.,TRBV20-1,.,CSARKQQSNTGELFF,TGCAGTGCTAGGAAGCAGCAATCGAACACCGGGGAGCTGTTTTTT
16,TRBJ2-5,few,TRBV6-5,TRBD1,CASRHTWDREQETQYF,TGTGCCAGCAGACACACATGGGACAGGGAACAAGAGACCCAGTACTTC
16,TRBJ2-3,.,TRBV7-9,.,CAGSLKGTITTDTQYF,TGTGCCGGCAGCTTAAAGGGGACCATTACCACAGATACGCAGTATTTT
12,TRBJ2-5,few,TRBV29-1,.,CSVLARGGEQYF,TGCAGCGTTCTTGCCAGGGGCGGGGAGCAGTACTTC
14,TRBJ1-1,once,TRBV14,.,CASSQEVFNTEAFF,TGTGCCAGCAGCCAAGAGGTTTTTAACACTGAAGCTTTCTTT
15,TRBJ2-2,many,TRBV5-1,.,CASSLALANTGELFF,TGTGCCAGCAGCTTAGCACTAGCGAACACCGGGGAGCTGTTTTTT
14,TRBJ2-3,few,TRBV5-1,.,CASREGGFTDTQYF,TGCGCCAGCAGAGAAGGGGGATTCACAGATACGCAGTATTTT
18,TRBJ2-1,.,TRBV5-1,TRBD2,CASSLASSSGGASAEQFF,TGCGCCAGCAGCTTGGCGTCATCTAGCGGGGGGGCCTCAGCTGAGCAGTTCTTC
12,TRBJ1-1,.,TRBV20-1,.,CSARDGYSEAFF,TGCAGTGCTAGAGATGGTTACAGTGAAGCTTTCTTT
16,TRBJ2-7,.,TRBV10-3,TRBD2,CAISGQTSGRANEQYF,TGTGCCATCAGTGGACAGACTAGCGGGAGGGCCAATGAGCAGTACTTC
17,TRBJ2-3,.,TRBV18,TRBD2,CASSPVTSGASTDTQYF,TGTGCCAGCTCACCGGTAACTAGCGGGGCTAGCACAGATACGCAGTATTTT
15,TRBJ2-4,.,TRBV7-2,.,CASSLAQVTKNIQYF,TGTGCCAGCAGCTTAGCACAGGTGACCAAAAACATTCAGTACTTC
15,TRBJ1-5,.,TRBV4-1,.,CASSQEQVSNQPQHF,TGCGCCAGCAGCCAAGAACAGGTTAGCAATCAGCCCCAGCATTTT
13,TRBJ2-1,.,TRBV6-1,.,CASSGWQGSEQFF,TGTGCCAGCAGCGGTTGGCAGGGTAGTGAGCAGTTCTTC
12,TRBJ2-3,few,TRBV20-1,.,CSARDWGDTQYF,TGCAGTGCTAGAGATTGGGGCGATACGCAGTATTTT
16,TRBJ2-1,few,TRBV4-2,TRBD2,CASSQEYGTSYNEQFF,TGTGCCAGCAGCCAAGAGTATGGGACTAGCTACAATGAGCAGTTCTTC
17,TRBJ2-2,.,TRBV5-4,TRBD2,CASSQLAGGSNTGELFF,TGTGCCAGCAGCCAACTAGCGGGAGGATCGAACACCGGGGAGCTGTTTTTT
15,TRBJ2-1,few,TRBV5-1,.,CASSLSVTSYNEQFF,TGCGCCAGCAGCCTTAGCGTGACCTCCTACAATGAGCAGTTCTTC
15,TRBJ2-5,.,TRBV3-1,.,CASTGEGSFEETQYF,TGTGCCAGCACAGGGGAGGGGTCATTCGAAGAGACCCAGTACTTC
13,TRBJ2-1,.,TRBV2,TRBD2,CASNPGGPGEQFF,TGTGCCAGCAATCCGGGAGGGCCGGGTGAGCAGTTCTTC